This T cell receptor (beta chain) was documented in a study of read filtering for tumor transcriptome and immune sequencing. Germline V gives CDR1 SGHAT, CDR2 FQNNGV. V gave up 5 bases and J gave up 5 bases, with 18 bases separating them. This CDR3 contains 15 residues. There are many counts of this clonotype. This library used 300 to 500 ng RNA and molecular barcoded adaptors spanning alpha/delta and beta/gamma chains. One entry per CDR3 protein results from TCRdb running MiXCR on the reads. The sample has about 58,000 distinct CDR3 sequences, 9% to 15% seen once. This TCR derives from a donor at least 40 years old with multiple myeloma. Sequenced: a population of CD138-negative cells sorted from bone marrow. The rearrangement joins TRBV11-2 to TRBJ1-2; D perhaps matches TRBD1 (6 bases). CDR3 amino acids: CASSPGTGGQYGYTF. The CDR3 DNA reads TGTGCCAGCAGCCCCGGTACCGGGGGGCAATATGGCTACACCTTC.